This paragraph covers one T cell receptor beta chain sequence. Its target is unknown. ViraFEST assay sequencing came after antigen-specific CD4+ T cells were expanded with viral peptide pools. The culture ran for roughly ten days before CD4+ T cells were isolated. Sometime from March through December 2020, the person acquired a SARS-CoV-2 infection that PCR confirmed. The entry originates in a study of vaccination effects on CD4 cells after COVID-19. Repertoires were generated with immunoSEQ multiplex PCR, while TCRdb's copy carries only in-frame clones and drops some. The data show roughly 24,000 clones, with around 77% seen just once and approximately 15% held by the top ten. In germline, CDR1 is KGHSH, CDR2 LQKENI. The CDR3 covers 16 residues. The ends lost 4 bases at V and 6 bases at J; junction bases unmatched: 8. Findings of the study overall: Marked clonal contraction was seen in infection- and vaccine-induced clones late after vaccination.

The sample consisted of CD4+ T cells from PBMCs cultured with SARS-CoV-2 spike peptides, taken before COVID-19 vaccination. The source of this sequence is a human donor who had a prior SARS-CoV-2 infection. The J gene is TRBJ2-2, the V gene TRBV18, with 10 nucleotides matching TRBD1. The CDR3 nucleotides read TGTGCCAGCTCACGTCCCGGGACAGGGGCCGCCGGGGAGCTGTTTTTT. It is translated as CASSRPGTGAAGELFF.